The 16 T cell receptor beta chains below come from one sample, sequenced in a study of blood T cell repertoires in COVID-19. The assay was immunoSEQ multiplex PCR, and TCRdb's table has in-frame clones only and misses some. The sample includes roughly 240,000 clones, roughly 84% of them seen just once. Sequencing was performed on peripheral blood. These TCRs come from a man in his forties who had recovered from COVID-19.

The CDR3 protein is CASSERGQQSGELFF. The CDR3 region has the DNA TGCGCCAGCAGTGAGCGGGGACAGCAGTCCGGGGAGCTGTTTTTT. The V call is TRBV10-1, the J call TRBJ2-2; 7 nucleotides match TRBD1. The V gene end was trimmed by 2 bases and the J gene end by 6 bases; junction bases not matched to a gene: 6. CDR3 length: 15 residues. Germline V gene sequence: CDR1 WNHNN, CDR2 SYGVQD (reference sequence).

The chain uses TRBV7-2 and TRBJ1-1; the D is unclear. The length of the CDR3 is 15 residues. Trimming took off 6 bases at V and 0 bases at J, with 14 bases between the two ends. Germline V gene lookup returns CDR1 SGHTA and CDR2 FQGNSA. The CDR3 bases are TGTGCCAGCAGTCCCAGTTTGGCAATGAACACTGAAGCTTTCTTT. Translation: CASSPSLAMNTEAFF. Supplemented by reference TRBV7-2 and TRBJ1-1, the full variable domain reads GAGVSQSPSNKVTEKGKDVELRCDPISGHTALYWYRQSLGQGLEFLIYFQGNSAPDKSGLPSDRFSAERTGGSVSTLTIQRTQQEDSAVYLCASSPSLAMNTEAFFGQGTRLTVV.

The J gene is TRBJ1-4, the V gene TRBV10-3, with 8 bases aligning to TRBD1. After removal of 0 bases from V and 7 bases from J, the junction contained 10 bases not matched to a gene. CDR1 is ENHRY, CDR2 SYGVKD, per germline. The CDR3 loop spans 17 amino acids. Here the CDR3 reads CAISESTEGTGIEKLFF. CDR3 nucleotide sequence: TGTGCCATCAGTGAGTCAACTGAAGGGACAGGAATTGAAAAACTGTTTTTT.

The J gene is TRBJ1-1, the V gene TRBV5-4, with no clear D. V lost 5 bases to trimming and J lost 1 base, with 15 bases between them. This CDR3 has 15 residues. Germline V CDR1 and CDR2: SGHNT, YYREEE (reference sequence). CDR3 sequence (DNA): TGTGCCAGCAGACCCCCCGGGGTAGGGAACACTGAAGCTTTCTTT. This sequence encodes CASRPPGVGNTEAFF.

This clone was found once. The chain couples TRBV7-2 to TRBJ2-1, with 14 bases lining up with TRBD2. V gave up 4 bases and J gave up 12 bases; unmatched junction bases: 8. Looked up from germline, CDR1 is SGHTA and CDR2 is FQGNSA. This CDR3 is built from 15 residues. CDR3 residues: CASSSGGTSGSGQFF. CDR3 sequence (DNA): TGTGCCAGCAGCTCCGGCGGGACTAGCGGGAGTGGGCAGTTCTTC.

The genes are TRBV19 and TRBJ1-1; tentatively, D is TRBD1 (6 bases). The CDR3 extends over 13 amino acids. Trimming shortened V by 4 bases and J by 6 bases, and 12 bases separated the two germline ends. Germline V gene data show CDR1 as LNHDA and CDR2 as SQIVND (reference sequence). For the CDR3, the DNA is TGTGCCAGTAGTACCCCAGGGACACCTGAAGCTTTCTTT. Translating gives CASSTPGTPEAFF.

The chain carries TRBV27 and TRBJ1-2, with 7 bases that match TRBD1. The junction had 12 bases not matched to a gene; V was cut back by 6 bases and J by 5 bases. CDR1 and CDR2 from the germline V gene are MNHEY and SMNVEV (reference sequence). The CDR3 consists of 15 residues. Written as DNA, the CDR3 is TGTGCCAGCAGCCTACAGGGGACACCTTCTTATGGCTACACCTTC. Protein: CASSLQGTPSYGYTF.

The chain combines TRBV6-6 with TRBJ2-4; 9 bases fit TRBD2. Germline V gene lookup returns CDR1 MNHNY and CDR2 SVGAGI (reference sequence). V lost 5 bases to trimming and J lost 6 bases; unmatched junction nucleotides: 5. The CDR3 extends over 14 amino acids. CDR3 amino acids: CASSLAGFINIQYF. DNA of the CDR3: TGTGCCAGCAGTCTAGCGGGGTTCATAAACATTCAGTACTTC.

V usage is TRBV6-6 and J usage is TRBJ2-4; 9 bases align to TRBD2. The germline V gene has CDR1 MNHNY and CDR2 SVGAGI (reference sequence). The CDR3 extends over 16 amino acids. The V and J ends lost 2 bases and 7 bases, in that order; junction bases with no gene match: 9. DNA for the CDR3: TGTGCCAGCAGTTACGAGGCGCTAGCGGGACGTAACATTCAGTACTTC. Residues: CASSYEALAGRNIQYF.

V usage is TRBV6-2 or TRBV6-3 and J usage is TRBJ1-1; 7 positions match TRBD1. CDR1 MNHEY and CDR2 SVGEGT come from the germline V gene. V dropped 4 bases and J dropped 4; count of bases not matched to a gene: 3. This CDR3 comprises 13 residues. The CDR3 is CASSSSGGTEAFF. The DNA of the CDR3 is TGTGCCAGCAGTTCTTCAGGGGGCACTGAAGCTTTCTTT.

The CDR3 sequence: CASTQAGVVTGELFF. The CDR3 DNA reads as TGTGCCAGCACGCAGGCGGGAGTTGTCACCGGGGAGCTGTTTTTT. The gene calls are TRBV5-6 and TRBJ2-2, with 7 nucleotides matching TRBD2. The ends lost 6 bases at V and 4 bases at J; junction bases unmatched: 9. The CDR3 is 15 residues long. CDR1 is SGHDT and CDR2 is YYEEEE in the germline V gene.

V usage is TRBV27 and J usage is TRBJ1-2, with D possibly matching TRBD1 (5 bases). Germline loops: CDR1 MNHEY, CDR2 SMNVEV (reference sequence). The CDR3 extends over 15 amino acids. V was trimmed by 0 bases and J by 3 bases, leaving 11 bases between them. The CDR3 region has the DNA TGTGCCAGCAGTTTATCGTTGACAGCTTACTATGGCTACACCTTC. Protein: CASSLSLTAYYGYTF.

The CDR3 nucleotides read TGTGCCAGCAGCTTGGAAAGGGGGAGCCAAGAGACCCAGTACTTC. It is translated as CASSLERGSQETQYF. The chain has TRBV5-4 and TRBJ2-5; D perhaps matches TRBD1 (6 bases). Trimming shortened V by 0 bases and J by 1 base, and 10 bases separated the two germline ends. From germline, CDR1 is SGHNT and CDR2 YYREEE (reference sequence). The CDR3 is made up of 15 amino acids.

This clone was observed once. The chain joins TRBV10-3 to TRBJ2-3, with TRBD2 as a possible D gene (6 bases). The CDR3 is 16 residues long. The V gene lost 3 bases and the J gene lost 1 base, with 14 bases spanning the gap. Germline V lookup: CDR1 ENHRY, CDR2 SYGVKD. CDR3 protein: CAISEARDRGTDTQYF. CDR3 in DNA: TGTGCCATCAGTGAAGCGCGGGATAGGGGCACAGATACGCAGTATTTT.

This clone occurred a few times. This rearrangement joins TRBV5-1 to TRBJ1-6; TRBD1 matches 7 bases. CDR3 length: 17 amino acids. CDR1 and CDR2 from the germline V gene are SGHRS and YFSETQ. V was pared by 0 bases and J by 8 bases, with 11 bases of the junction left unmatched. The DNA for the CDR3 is TGCGCCAGCAGCTTGGAACCACAGGGGTTAACCCATTCACCCCTCCACTTT. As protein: CASSLEPQGLTHSPLHF.

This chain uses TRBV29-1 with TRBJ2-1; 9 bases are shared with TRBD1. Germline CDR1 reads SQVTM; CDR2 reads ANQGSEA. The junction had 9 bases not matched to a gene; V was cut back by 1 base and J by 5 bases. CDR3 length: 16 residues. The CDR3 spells CSVEAWMTGGDNEQFF. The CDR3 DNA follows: TGCAGCGTTGAAGCCTGGATGACAGGGGGGGACAATGAGCAGTTCTTC.